Detailed here is one T cell receptor beta chain. The target antigen is unknown. Being one base from a much bigger clone, this may be a read error. The CDR3 end shows no conserved phenylalanine or tryptophan, and so a read error is likely. This sample was included in a study of spatial heterogeneity in lung cancer. Study-wide results and limits: In tumors, expanded intratumoral alpha and beta TCR counts tracked mutation counts.

Each CDR3 protein is one row after TCRdb ran MiXCR on the 5' RACE reads. The sample consists of roughly 10,000 distinct CDR3 sequences, roughly 7.9% of them appearing once. The time point denotes: sample taken at primary tumor resection. The authors sequenced whole RNA from tumor, nontumor lung or frozen PBMC without sorting. This CDR3 is 15 amino acids long. Losses at the gene ends were 2 bases for V and 4 bases for J; bases not matched to a gene: 5. Germline V gene sequence: CDR1 SGHNT, CDR2 YYREEE (reference sequence). This clonotype was obtained from a female donor with early-stage non-small cell lung cancer. This sample comprised lung tumor tissue, obtained at surgery. The V and J genes are TRBV5-4 and TRBJ2-2; 7 nucleotides match TRBD1. Here the CDR3 DNA reads TGTGCCAGCAGCTTAGGGGCAGGGGGCACCGGGGAGCTGTTTTTA. Its protein product is CASSLGAGGTGELFL.